This T cell receptor (beta chain) was retrieved from a study of T cell repertoires in cytomegalovirus infection. Turning to the study itself: Shared public TCR beta signatures pointed to both CMV infection and a matching HLA type.

The germline V gene has CDR1 SGHTA and CDR2 FQGNSA. The CDR3 spans 20 residues. V trimming: 5 bases; J trimming: 4 bases; junction bases outside the gene matches: 22. One entry per CDR3 protein, called by TCRdb with MiXCR from the reads. Altogether about 260,000 distinct CDR3 sequences are present, less than 9.5% being singletons, with the ten largest covering approximately 15%. This clonotype was found many times. The target antigen is unknown. Study-wide points: Summed frequency of public TCR beta families distinguished CMV carriers with the relevant HLA. Within the response measured ex vivo, HLA-C-restricted CMV-specific TCR beta clonotypes were dominant.

This TCR was sampled from a human donor in good health (CMV status not recorded). Some clones in this sample may be carry-over from other donors' samples. The J gene is TRBJ1-2, the V gene TRBV7-2, with 10 bases that match TRBD1. What was sequenced was PBMCs. CDR3 region: CASSLVRQTGQGFRGYGYTF. The CDR3, as DNA: TGTGCCAGCAGCCTAGTACGTCAAACGGGACAGGGGTTTCGTGGCTATGGCTACACCTTC.